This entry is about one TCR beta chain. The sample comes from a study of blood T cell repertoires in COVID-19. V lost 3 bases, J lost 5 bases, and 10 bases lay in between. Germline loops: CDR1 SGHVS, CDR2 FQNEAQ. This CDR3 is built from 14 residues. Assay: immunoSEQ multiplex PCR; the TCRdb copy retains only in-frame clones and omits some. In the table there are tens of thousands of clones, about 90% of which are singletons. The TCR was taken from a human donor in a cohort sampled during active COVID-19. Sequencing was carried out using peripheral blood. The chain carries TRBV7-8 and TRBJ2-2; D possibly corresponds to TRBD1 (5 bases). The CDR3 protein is CASSLGQKTGELFF. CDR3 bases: TGTGCCAGCAGCTTGGGGCAGAAAACCGGGGAGCTGTTTTTT.